This TCR beta chain was captured by sequencing in a study of a mutant IDH1 vaccine in newly diagnosed glioma. Across the whole study: Eight vaccinations were given in weeks 1, 3, 5, 7, 11, 15, 19 and 23.

The time point: week 23, last vaccination. One vaccine dose held 300 ug of mutant IDH1 20-mer peptide and came with topical imiquimod. Donor diagnoses consisted of new WHO grade 3 or 4 IDH1-mutant, ATRX-lost astrocytomas. Sequencing used immunoSEQ multiplex PCR; TCRdb keeps in-frame clones, though not all of them. The sample yields tens of thousands of clones, about 81% seen once. Concerning this clone itself: Antigen unknown.

The length of the CDR3 is 13 residues. V was shortened by 7 bases and J by 6 bases, with 15 bases between the two germline ends. Germline CDR1 is MNHEY and CDR2 is SVGAGI. The TCR was taken from a woman aged 40 to 50 with glioma. Some clones in this sample may be carry-over from other donors' samples. The V gene is TRBV6-5, the J gene TRBJ1-2; D unclear. Material: PBMCs, obtained from a glioma patient whose treatment included an IDH1 peptide vaccine. The CDR3 here is CASTLRNGNGYTF. In DNA, the CDR3 is TGTGCCAGCACCCTTAGGAATGGGAATGGCTACACCTTC.